The 21 T cell receptor beta chains below come from one sample, sequenced in a study of metastatic and nonmetastatic thyroid tumors. TCRdb recomputed clones from the PCR reads via MiXCR. The sample holds 40,000 or so clones; roughly a quarter are singletons and the top ten take 8% to 10%. Among the patients, none had received any treatment before thyroid surgery. The material sequenced was blood. These receptors originate from a female donor with papillary thyroid cancer or a benign thyroid nodule (not recorded which). Some clones in this sample may be carry-over from other donors' samples.

The gene calls are TRBV9 and TRBJ2-7; D is possibly TRBD2 (6 bases). Germline CDR1 reads SGDLS; CDR2 reads YYNGEE. Trimming stripped 0 bases from V and 3 bases from J, with 13 bases between. The CDR3 has 15 amino acids. The CDR3 spells CASSVDGGTNYEQYF. The CDR3 DNA reads as TGTGCCAGCAGCGTAGATGGAGGGACGAACTACGAGCAGTACTTC.

Worth noting for this clone: A much larger clonotype is one base distant, so this may be a read error. DNA of the CDR3: TGTGCCAGCAGTGAAGGCATGAGACTATCGGGCCCCAAAAACATTCAGTACTTC. Translation gives CASSEGMRLSGPKNIQYF. This chain links TRBV2 with TRBJ2-4, with a possible D match to TRBD2 (5 bases). The CDR3 loop spans 18 amino acids. Germline V lookup: CDR1 SNHLY, CDR2 FYNNEI. Trimming took 1 base from V and 2 from J, leaving 18 bases between them.

The genes are TRBV12-3 or TRBV12-4 and TRBJ1-1; a possible D gene is TRBD1 (5 bases). CDR3 length equals 15 residues. Trimming pared 6 bases from V and 5 bases from J, leaving 19 bases between. The DNA for the CDR3 is TGTGCCAGCAGCGATAGACAGCCTACGGGGACTGAAGCTTTCTTT. This sequence encodes CASSDRQPTGTEAFF.

V and J are TRBV27 and TRBJ1-4; no reliable D call. The CDR3 extends over 16 amino acids. Germline V gene data show CDR1 as MNHEY and CDR2 as SMNVEV (reference sequence). The V and J ends lost 6 bases and 4 bases respectively, with 18 bases between them. The CDR3 nucleotides read TGTGCCAGCAGCCCTACCGTAACGACGGGTAATGAAAAACTGTTTTTT. It translates to CASSPTVTTGNEKLFF.

The rearrangement links TRBV20-1 to TRBJ2-3; D remains ambiguous. The CDR3 covers 13 residues. Trimming removed 5 bases at V and 0 bases at J, with 9 bases between. Germline lookup yields CDR1 DFQATT and CDR2 SNEGSKA (reference sequence). In DNA, the CDR3 is TGCAGTGCTCGGGCCCTCAGCACAGATACGCAGTATTTT. Amino acids: CSARALSTDTQYF.

Judged by abundance, this clone is medium-sized. This chain's CDR3 is CASSSPGVYEQYF. DNA for the CDR3: TGTGCCAGCAGTTCCCCAGGGGTGTACGAGCAGTACTTC. The chain joins TRBV28 to TRBJ2-7; maybe TRBD1 (6 bases). CDR3 size: 13 residues. Germline V gene lookup returns CDR1 MDHEN and CDR2 SYDVKM. Trimming took 4 bases from V and 4 from J, leaving 11 bases between them.

The rearrangement uses TRBV9 and TRBJ1-2; 8 bases agree with TRBD1. Germline loops: CDR1 SGDLS, CDR2 YYNGEE. With V trimmed by 3 bases and J by 2 bases, 6 bases remained unmatched. CDR3 length: 15 residues. CDR3 in amino acids: CASSGTQGVNYGYTF. The CDR3 DNA reads TGTGCCAGCAGCGGAACACAGGGGGTGAACTATGGCTACACCTTC.

This chain uses TRBV20-1 with TRBJ1-1; D remains ambiguous. This CDR3 region has 12 residues. Germline CDR1 and CDR2: DFQATT and SNEGSKA (reference sequence). Trimming stripped 6 bases from V and 2 bases from J, with 10 bases between. The chain's CDR3 is CSAQTSNTEAFF. In DNA, the CDR3 is TGCAGTGCCCAGACAAGCAACACTGAAGCTTTCTTT.

This clone was detected only a few times. The chain couples TRBV30 to TRBJ2-7; 9 nucleotides match TRBD1. After removal of 2 bases from V and 3 bases from J, the junction contained 5 bases not matched to a gene. CDR3 size: 14 residues. Germline values: CDR1 GTSNPN, CDR2 SVGIG (reference sequence). This CDR3 reads CAWSLGTGIYEQYF. CDR3 DNA: TGTGCCTGGAGTCTTGGGACAGGGATCTACGAGCAGTACTTC.

This clone appeared a few times. The V gene is TRBV6-1, the J gene TRBJ2-2, with 9 bases lining up with TRBD1. This CDR3 comprises 15 residues. The germline gives CDR1 MNHNS, CDR2 SASEGT. Losses at the gene ends were 6 bases for V and 1 base for J; bases not matched to a gene: 3. The CDR3 DNA follows: TGTGCCAGCAGCCCGACAGGGGGGAACACCGGGGAGCTGTTTTTT. This sequence encodes CASSPTGGNTGELFF.

As concerns this clone: A read error may be the cause here, since a much bigger clone is one base away. CDR3 residues: CSFPSWGVETQYF. CDR3 sequence (DNA): TGCAGCTTTCCCAGCTGGGGTGTGGAGACCCAGTACTTC. The chain has TRBV20-1 and TRBJ2-5; D not resolved. CDR3 length equals 13 residues. Germline CDR1 reads DFQATT; CDR2 reads SNEGSKA (reference sequence).

This clone was observed many times. The chain's CDR3 is CASSSHSGGYGYTF. In DNA form, the CDR3 reads TGTGCCAGCAGCTCCCACTCCGGGGGGTATGGCTACACCTTC. This sequence joins TRBV5-6 and TRBJ1-2; TRBD1 might be the D (5 bases). The CDR3 covers 14 residues. V was pared by 3 bases and J by 5 bases, with 14 bases between. Per germline, CDR1 SGHDT and CDR2 YYEEEE.

This clone was seen repeatedly, ten times or more. This chain connects TRBV4-2 to TRBJ1-3; no definite D call. The length of the CDR3 is 16 residues. The germline gives CDR1 LGHNA, CDR2 YNFKEQ. Trimming cost V 0 bases and J 0 bases, with 9 bases left between them. The CDR3 DNA reads TGTGCCAGCAGCCAAGAATTCTCAGGCTCTGGAAACACCATATATTTT. Translating it yields CASSQEFSGSGNTIYF.

This clone has a handful of counts. The rearrangement joins TRBV6-2 or TRBV6-3 to TRBJ2-3, with a weak D call TRBD2 (6 bases). The CDR3 loop spans 16 amino acids. Germline CDR1 and CDR2: MNHEY and SVGEGT. Trimming removed 7 bases from V and 0 bases from J, with 17 bases in between. Written as DNA, the CDR3 is TGTGCCAGCATGCCTAGCTGGGGGGAGAGCACAGATACGCAGTATTTT. This encodes CASMPSWGESTDTQYF.

This clone appeared many times. This sequence joins TRBV20-1 and TRBJ2-7; D may be TRBD2 (6 bases). Trimming removed 6 bases at V and 0 bases at J, with 12 bases between. This CDR3 has 13 residues. CDR1 DFQATT and CDR2 SNEGSKA come from the germline V gene (reference sequence). CDR3 nucleotides: TGCAGTGCCGAAGCGGGTGTCTCCTACGAGCAGTACTTC. Its protein is CSAEAGVSYEQYF.

For this clone: One end of the junction does not line up with germline, which may come from a read error. The chain uses TRBV11-2 and TRBJ2-2; 7 bases are a match to TRBD1. Per the germline V gene, CDR1 is SGHAT and CDR2 is FQNNGV. The CDR3 spans 18 residues. CDR3 loop: CDSSLGLQRTGNTGELFF. CDR3 coding DNA: TGTGACAGCAGCTTAGGACTTCAAAGGACAGGGAACACCGGGGAGCTGTTTTTT.

This clone was seen repeatedly, ten times or more. This may be a read error, as it is one base from a much larger clone. This chain connects TRBV28 to TRBJ2-3, with D perhaps matching TRBD2 (5 bases). Trimming cost V 5 bases and J 2 bases, with 17 bases left between them. CDR3 size: 16 residues. Germline V gene sequence: CDR1 MDHEN, CDR2 SYDVKM. CDR3 sequence reads: CASSPPRVGLTDTQYF. In nucleotides, the CDR3 is TGTGCCAGCAGTCCCCCGCGGGTGGGCCTCACAGATACGCAGTATTTT.

V is TRBV6-2 or TRBV6-3 and J is TRBJ2-3, with D possibly matching TRBD1 (5 bases). Germline CDR1 reads MNHEY; CDR2 reads SVGEGT. V lost 8 bases and J 2 bases, leaving 11 bases between the germline ends. The CDR3 is 13 amino acids. CDR3 residues: CASGALVTDTQYF. CDR3 nucleotide sequence: TGTGCCAGCGGGGCCCTAGTCACAGATACGCAGTATTTT.

This clone was recorded many times. CDR3 in DNA: TGTGCCAGCAGTCGCGGTCCGAACACTGAAGCTTTCTTT. Residues: CASSRGPNTEAFF. J is TRBJ1-1 and V is TRBV6-2 or TRBV6-3; no clear D. CDR3 size: 13 residues. The V end lost 5 bases, the J end lost 1 base, and 8 bases lay between the germline ends. From germline, CDR1 is MNHEY and CDR2 SVGEGT.

This clone was detected many times. CDR3 in amino acids: CASSSGQGASYEQYF. The CDR3 nucleotides read TGTGCCAGCAGCTCTGGACAGGGGGCGTCCTACGAGCAGTACTTC. The V call is TRBV6-2 or TRBV6-3, the J call TRBJ2-7; 11 bases match TRBD1. Trimming took 6 bases from V and 1 from J; bases not matched to a gene: 5. In germline, CDR1 is MNHEY, CDR2 SVGEGT. The CDR3 spans 15 residues.

This clone is medium-sized. The genes are TRBV12-3 or TRBV12-4 and TRBJ2-7, with TRBD1 as a possible D gene (5 bases). The CDR3 runs 13 residues. Trimming stripped 7 bases from V and 2 bases from J, with 12 bases between. The DNA of the CDR3 is TGTGCCAGCACCAGGACAACCACCTACGAGCAGTACTTC. Its protein product is CASTRTTTYEQYF.